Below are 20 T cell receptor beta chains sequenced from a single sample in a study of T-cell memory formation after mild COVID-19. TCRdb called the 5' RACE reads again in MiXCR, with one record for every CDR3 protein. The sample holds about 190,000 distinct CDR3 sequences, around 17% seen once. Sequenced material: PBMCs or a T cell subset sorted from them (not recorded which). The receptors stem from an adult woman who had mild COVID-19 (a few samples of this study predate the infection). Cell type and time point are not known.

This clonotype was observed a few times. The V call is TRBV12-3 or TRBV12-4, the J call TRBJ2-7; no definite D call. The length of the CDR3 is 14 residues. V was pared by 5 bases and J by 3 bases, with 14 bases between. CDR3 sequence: CASSKAQPVYEQYF. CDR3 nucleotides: TGTGCCAGCAGTAAAGCACAACCGGTCTACGAGCAGTACTTC.

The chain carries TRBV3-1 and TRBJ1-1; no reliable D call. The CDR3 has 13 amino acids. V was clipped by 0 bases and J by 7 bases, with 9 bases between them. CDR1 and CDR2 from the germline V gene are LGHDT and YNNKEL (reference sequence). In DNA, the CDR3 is TGTGCCAGCAGCCAAGAAAGCAAGAGTGAAGCTTTCTTT. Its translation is CASSQESKSEAFF.

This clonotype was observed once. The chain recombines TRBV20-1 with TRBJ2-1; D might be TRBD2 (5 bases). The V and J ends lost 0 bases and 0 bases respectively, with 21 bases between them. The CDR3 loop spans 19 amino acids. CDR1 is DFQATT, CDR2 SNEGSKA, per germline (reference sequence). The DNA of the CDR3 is TGCAGTGCTAGAGACTCGACTAAATTAAATATGAGCTCCTACAATGAGCAGTTCTTC. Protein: CSARDSTKLNMSSYNEQFF.

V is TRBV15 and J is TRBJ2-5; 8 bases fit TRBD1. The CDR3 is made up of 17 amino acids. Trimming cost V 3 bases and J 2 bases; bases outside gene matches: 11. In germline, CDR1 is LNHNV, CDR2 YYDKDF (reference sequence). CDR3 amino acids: CATSRGDRRLSQETQYF. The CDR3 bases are TGTGCCACCAGCAGGGGGGACAGGAGACTATCTCAAGAGACCCAGTACTTC.

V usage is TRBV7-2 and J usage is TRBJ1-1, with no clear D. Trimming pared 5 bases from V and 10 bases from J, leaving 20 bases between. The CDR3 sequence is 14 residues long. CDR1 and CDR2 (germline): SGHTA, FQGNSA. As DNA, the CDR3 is TGTGCCAGCAGCCCGAGGGCCCTTCCCTCAGCAGCTTTCTTT. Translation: CASSPRALPSAAFF.

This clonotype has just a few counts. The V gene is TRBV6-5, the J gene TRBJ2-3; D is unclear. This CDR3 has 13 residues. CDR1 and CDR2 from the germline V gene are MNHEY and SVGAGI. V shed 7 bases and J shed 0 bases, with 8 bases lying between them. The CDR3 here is CASKISSTDTQYF. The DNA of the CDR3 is TGTGCCAGCAAAATATCGAGCACAGATACGCAGTATTTT.

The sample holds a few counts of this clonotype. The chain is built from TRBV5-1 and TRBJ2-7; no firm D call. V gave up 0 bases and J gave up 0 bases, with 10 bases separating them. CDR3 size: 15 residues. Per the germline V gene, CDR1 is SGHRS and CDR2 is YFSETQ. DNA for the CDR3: TGCGCCAGCAGCTTGGAAGGGATCCTCTCCTACGAGCAGTACTTC. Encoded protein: CASSLEGILSYEQYF.

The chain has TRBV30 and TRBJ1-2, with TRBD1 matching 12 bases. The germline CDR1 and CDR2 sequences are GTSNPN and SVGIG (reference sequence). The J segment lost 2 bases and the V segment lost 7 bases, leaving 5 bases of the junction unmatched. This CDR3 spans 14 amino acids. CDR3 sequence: CASGQGAGNYGYTF. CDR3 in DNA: TGTGCCTCGGGACAGGGGGCCGGGAACTATGGCTACACCTTC.

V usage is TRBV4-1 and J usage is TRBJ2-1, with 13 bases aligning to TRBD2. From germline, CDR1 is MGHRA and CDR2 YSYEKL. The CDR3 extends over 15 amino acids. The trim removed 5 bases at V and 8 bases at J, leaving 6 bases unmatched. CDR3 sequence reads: CASSDTSGGAYEQFF. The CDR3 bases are TGCGCCAGCAGCGATACTAGCGGGGGGGCCTATGAGCAGTTCTTC.

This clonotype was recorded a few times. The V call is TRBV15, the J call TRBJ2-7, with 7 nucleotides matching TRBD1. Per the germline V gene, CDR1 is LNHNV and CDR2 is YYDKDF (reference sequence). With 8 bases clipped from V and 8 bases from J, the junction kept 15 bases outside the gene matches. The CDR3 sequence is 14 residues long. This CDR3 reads CATSQGQSQTQQYF. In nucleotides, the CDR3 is TGTGCCACCTCCCAGGGACAGAGCCAAACCCAGCAGTACTTC.

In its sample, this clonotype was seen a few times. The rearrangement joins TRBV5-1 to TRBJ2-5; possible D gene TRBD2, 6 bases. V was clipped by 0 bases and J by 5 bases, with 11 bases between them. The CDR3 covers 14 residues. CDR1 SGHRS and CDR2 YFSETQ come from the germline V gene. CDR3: CASSLGGELETQYF. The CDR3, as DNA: TGCGCCAGCAGCTTGGGCGGGGAGTTGGAGACCCAGTACTTC.

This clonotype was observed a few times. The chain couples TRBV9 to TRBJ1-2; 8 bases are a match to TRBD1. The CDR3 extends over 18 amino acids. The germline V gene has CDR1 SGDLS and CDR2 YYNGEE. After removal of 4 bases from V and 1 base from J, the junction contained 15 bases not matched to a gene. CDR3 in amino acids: CASSISGTGTGHNYGYTF. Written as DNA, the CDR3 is TGTGCCAGCAGCATATCTGGTACCGGGACAGGACATAACTATGGCTACACCTTC. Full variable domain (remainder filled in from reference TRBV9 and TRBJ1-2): DSGVTQTPKHLITATGQRVTLRCSPRSGDLSVYWYQQSLDQGLQFLIQYYNGEERAKGNILERFSAQQFPDLHSELNLSSLELGDSALYFCASSISGTGTGHNYGYTFGSGTRLTVV.

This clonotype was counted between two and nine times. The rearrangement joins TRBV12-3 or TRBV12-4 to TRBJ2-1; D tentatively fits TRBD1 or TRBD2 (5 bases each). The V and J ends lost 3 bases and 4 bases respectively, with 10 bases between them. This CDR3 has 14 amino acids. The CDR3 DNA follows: TGTGCCAGCAGTTTCGTGGGGGAGTACAATGAGCAGTTCTTC. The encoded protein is CASSFVGEYNEQFF.

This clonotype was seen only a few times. The CDR3 loop reads CAIEKGPGLLYEQFF. In DNA, the CDR3 is TGTGCCATCGAGAAGGGGCCGGGACTCCTCTATGAGCAGTTCTTC. The chain joins TRBV24-1 to TRBJ2-1, with D possibly TRBD2 on 6 matching bases. Per the germline V gene, CDR1 is KGHDR and CDR2 is SFDVKD. V was shortened by 11 bases and J by 8 bases, with 24 bases between the two germline ends. This CDR3 comprises 15 residues.

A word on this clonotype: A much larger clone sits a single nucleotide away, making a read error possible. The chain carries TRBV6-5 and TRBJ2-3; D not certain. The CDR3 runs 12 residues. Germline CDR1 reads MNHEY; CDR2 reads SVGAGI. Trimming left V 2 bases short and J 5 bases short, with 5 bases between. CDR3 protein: CASSYMGDTQYF. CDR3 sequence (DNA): TGTGCCAGCAGTTACATGGGAGATACGCAGTATTTT.

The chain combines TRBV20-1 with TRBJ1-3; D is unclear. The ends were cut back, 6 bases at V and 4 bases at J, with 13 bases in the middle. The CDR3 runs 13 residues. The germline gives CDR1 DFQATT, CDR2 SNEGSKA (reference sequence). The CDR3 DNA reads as TGCAGTGCACGGCCCCAACAGGGAAACACCATATATTTT. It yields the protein CSARPQQGNTIYF.

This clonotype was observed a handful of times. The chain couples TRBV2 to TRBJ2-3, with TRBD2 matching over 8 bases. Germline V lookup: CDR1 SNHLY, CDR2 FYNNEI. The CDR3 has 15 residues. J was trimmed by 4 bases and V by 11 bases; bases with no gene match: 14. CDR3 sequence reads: CACGRELAAADTQYF. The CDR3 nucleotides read TGTGCCTGCGGCCGGGAACTAGCGGCCGCAGATACGCAGTATTTT.

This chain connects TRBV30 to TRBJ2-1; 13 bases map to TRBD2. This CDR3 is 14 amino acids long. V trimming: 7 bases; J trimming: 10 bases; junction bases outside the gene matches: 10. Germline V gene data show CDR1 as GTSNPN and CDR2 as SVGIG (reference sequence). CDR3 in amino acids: CAYEGLAGDPEQFF. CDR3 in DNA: TGTGCCTACGAAGGACTAGCGGGAGATCCCGAGCAGTTCTTC.

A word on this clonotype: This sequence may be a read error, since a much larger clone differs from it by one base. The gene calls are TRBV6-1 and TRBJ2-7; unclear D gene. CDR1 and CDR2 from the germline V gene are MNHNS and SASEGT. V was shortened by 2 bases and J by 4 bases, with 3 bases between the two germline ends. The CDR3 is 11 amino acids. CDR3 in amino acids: CASSEMYEQYF. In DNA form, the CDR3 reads TGTGCCAGCAGTGAAATGTACGAGCAGTACTTC.

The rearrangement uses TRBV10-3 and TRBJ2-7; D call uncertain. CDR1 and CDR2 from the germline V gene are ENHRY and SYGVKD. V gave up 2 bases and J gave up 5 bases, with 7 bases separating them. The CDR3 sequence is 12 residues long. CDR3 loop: CAISENRDEQYF. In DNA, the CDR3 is TGTGCCATCAGTGAGAATCGGGACGAGCAGTACTTC.